This T cell receptor beta chain was documented in a study of blood T cells in healthy people across ages. General observations from the study: Per million T cells, the diversity of TCR beta decreased roughly linearly as age advanced.

A few counts support this clonotype. What it binds is unknown. It was with a sample-barcoded 5' primer and a J-beta primer mix that a second PCR of about 7 to 12 cycles was run. Samples each returned at least 2.5 million CDR3-containing paired-end reads. TCRdb itself ran the 5' RACE reads through MiXCR, one entry per CDR3 protein. This table has 800,000 or so distinct CDR3 sequences, around 68% appearing once. Trimming removed 1 base from V and 7 bases from J, with 8 bases in between. Germline values: CDR1 MNHEY, CDR2 SMNVEV (reference sequence). CDR3 size: 13 residues. This chain uses TRBV27 with TRBJ2-1; D is uncertain. The receptor's source is a man aged 25-45 years in good health. The sample consisted of blood. The CDR3 here is CASSLWRQNEQFF. CDR3 bases: TGTGCCAGCAGTTTATGGCGTCAGAATGAGCAGTTCTTC.